A selection of T cell receptor beta chains follows, all from one sample in a study of cytomegalovirus exposure and HLA in healthy donors. This table comes from immunoSEQ multiplex PCR, and its TCRdb copy is limited to in-frame clones, with some not included. The sample lists 90,000 to 150,000 clones, about 91% occurring once. The specimen sequenced was PBMCs. These receptors were taken from a man aged 18 to 29 in good health and CMV-seronegative. Each CDR3 is given with its conserved first and last residue. D genes are given only for firm matches. The size of a clone is reported for some rows only, either as once, few or many, or as a class for expanded clones.

>-|-|TRBJ2-5|TRBV28|14
TGTGCCAGCAGCGTCGAGAGCCCCCCGGGGGCCCAGTACTTC
CASSVESPPGAQYF
>few|TRBD1|TRBJ2-7|TRBV18|14
TGTGCCAGCTCACCAGGGACAGAGTTCTACGAGCAGTACTTC
CASSPGTEFYEQYF
>-|-|TRBJ2-3|TRBV7-2|16
TGTGCCAGCAGCCCCGCTTTGCTACGGGCGGGAGATACGCAGTATTTT
CASSPALLRAGDTQYF
>-|-|TRBJ1-2|TRBV2|12
TGTGCCAGCAGTGGGCCTTCGGGTGGCTACACCTTC
CASSGPSGGYTF
>-|-|TRBJ2-1|TRBV19|13
TGTGCCAGTAGCACGCCAGCGTGGAATGAGCAGTTCTTC
CASSTPAWNEQFF
>-|-|TRBJ2-3|TRBV6-6|14
TGTACCGCCCGGGACACCAACGCCGCAGATACGCAGTATTTT
CTARDTNAADTQYF
>-|-|TRBJ1-4|TRBV6-5|15
TGTGCCAGCAGTTACTCAGGGCAGGGGAATGAAAAACTGTTTTTT
CASSYSGQGNEKLFF
>-|TRBD2|TRBJ2-3|TRBV10-1|16
TGCGCCAGCAGTGATTTAGCGGGGAGGGGCACAGATACGCAGTATTTT
CASSDLAGRGTDTQYF
>-|-|TRBJ1-1|TRBV28|15
TGTGCCAGCAGCTTACCGGGACATCTATTCTCTGAAGCTTTCTTT
CASSLPGHLFSEAFF
>-|TRBD1|TRBJ1-5|TRBV18|14
TGTGCCAGCTCACAACAGGGGAGTAATCAGCCCCAGCATTTT
CASSQQGSNQPQHF
>-|-|TRBJ1-6|TRBV28|15
TGTGCCAGCAGTCCCCTGGGCCTGGTTAATTCACCCCTCCACTTT
CASSPLGLVNSPLHF
>-|-|TRBJ1-2|TRBV15|15
TGTGCCACCAGCAGAGACCGGGACATGAACTATGGCTACACCTTC
CATSRDRDMNYGYTF
>once|TRBD1|TRBJ1-1|TRBV13|15
TGTGCCAGCAGCTCTGGGGGACAGTTGAACACTGAAGCTTTCTTT
CASSSGGQLNTEAFF
>-|TRBD1|TRBJ1-2|TRBV11-3|14
TGTGCCAGCAGCCATACAGGGGGCGGCAGTGGCTACACCTTC
CASSHTGGGSGYTF
>-|TRBD2|TRBJ2-5|TRBV29-1|14
TGCAGCGTTGAACCCGGGACTAGACAAGAGACCCAGTACTTC
CSVEPGTRQETQYF
>once|-|TRBJ2-5|TRBV30|14
TGTGCCTGGAGTGTATGGGGGCAAGGGGAGACCCAGTACTTC
CAWSVWGQGETQYF
>-|-|TRBJ2-5|TRBV25-1|17
TGTGCCAGCAGTGATTCGGATTGGAGGGCGTTCGGAGAGACCCAGTACTTC
CASSDSDWRAFGETQYF
>-|TRBD1|TRBJ2-1|TRBV27|13
TGTGCCAGCACAGGGACAGGCGGGAATGAGCAGTTCTTC
CASTGTGGNEQFF
>-|-|TRBJ2-2|TRBV7-7|12
TGTGCCAGCTTGGCGAGGACCGGGGAGCTGTTTTTT
CASLARTGELFF
>once|TRBD2|TRBJ2-3|TRBV6-5|13
TGTGCCAGCAGACTAGCGGGAGTTGATACGCAGTATTTT
CASRLAGVDTQYF
>-|TRBD1|TRBJ2-5|TRBV12-5|15
TGTGCTAGTGGTTTGGCAACAGGGGGAAAAGAGACCCAGTACTTC
CASGLATGGKETQYF
>-|-|TRBJ1-2|TRBV18|15
TGTGCCAGCTCACCACCGTACGCCGCCAGCTATGGCTACACCTTC
CASSPPYAASYGYTF
>-|TRBD2|TRBJ2-1|TRBV6-1|14
TGTGCCAGCATGGGACTAGTGATCTACAATGAGCAGTTCTTC
CASMGLVIYNEQFF
>-|-|TRBJ2-1|TRBV9|16
TGTGCCAGCAGCCCGACCGGGAGTCCGGTGGGCGATGAGCAGTTCTTC
CASSPTGSPVGDEQFF
>-|-|TRBJ1-2|TRBV18|14
TGTGCCAGCTCACCACAGGGGACAAGCTATGGCTACACCTTC
CASSPQGTSYGYTF
>-|-|TRBJ2-5|TRBV5-4|14
TGTGCCAGCAGCTTGGTATACGGTTCGGAGACCCAGTACTTC
CASSLVYGSETQYF
>once|-|TRBJ1-5|TRBV23-1|18
TGCGCCAGCAGTCAATCGGTCCCAGGGCAAGATAGCAATCAGCCCCAGCATTTT
CASSQSVPGQDSNQPQHF
>-|-|TRBJ2-1|TRBV7-2|14
TGTGCCAGCAACCCACGGGGGATTGGGTATGAGCAGTTCTTC
CASNPRGIGYEQFF
>-|TRBD2|TRBJ2-4|TRBV7-9|16
TGTGCCAGCAGCTCATCACTAGCGGGAACCAAAAACATTCAGTACTTC
CASSSSLAGTKNIQYF
>-|TRBD2|TRBJ2-2|TRBV18|18
TGTGCCAGCTCACCACCGTTTAATCGGGAGGGCAGAACCGGGGAGCTGTTTTTT
CASSPPFNREGRTGELFF
>-|TRBD1|TRBJ2-5|TRBV5-8|15
TGTGCCACCAATAAAAAGACAGGGGCGGGGGAGACCCAGTACTTC
CATNKKTGAGETQYF
>-|-|TRBJ2-3|TRBV5-1|15
TGCGCCAGCAGCTTGGATCCTTCTAGCACAGATACGCAGTATTTT
CASSLDPSSTDTQYF
>-|-|TRBJ2-3|TRBV11-2|14
TGTGCCAGCAGCTTAGATGGGGCCACAGATACGCAGTATTTT
CASSLDGATDTQYF
>-|-|TRBJ2-2|TRBV25-1|15
TGTGCCAGCAGACCGGGACTACTGACCGGGGGCGAGCTGTTTTTT
CASRPGLLTGGELFF
>-|-|TRBJ2-3|TRBV4-1|13
TGCGCCAGCAGCCCGACCCAGGGGGATACGCAGTATTTT
CASSPTQGDTQYF
>-|TRBD1|TRBJ2-7|TRBV4-3|14
TGCGCCAGCAGCCAAGTGACAGGGGTCTACGAGCAGTACTTC
CASSQVTGVYEQYF
>few|-|TRBJ2-7|TRBV11-2|15
TGTGCCAGCAGCTTAGGCTGGTCAGACTCCTACGAGCAGTACTTC
CASSLGWSDSYEQYF
>-|-|TRBJ2-7|TRBV29-1|14
TGCAGCGTTTCAAAGTCCAGGGGCAACTACGAGCAGTACTTC
CSVSKSRGNYEQYF
>-|-|TRBJ2-2|TRBV6-1|14
TGTGCCAGCAGTGAAGCGCCGGGGGGCTGGGAGCTGTTTTTT
CASSEAPGGWELFF
>-|-|TRBJ2-3|TRBV7-9|15
TGTGCCAGCAGCTTACTTGCGGGGAGCACAGATACGCAGTATTTT
CASSLLAGSTDTQYF
>-|TRBD1|TRBJ1-5|TRBV19|16
TGTGCCAGTAGTAGTATACAGGGGGCGCAGAGGCAGCCCCAGCATTTT
CASSSIQGAQRQPQHF
>-|-|TRBJ1-1|TRBV6-5|14
TGTGCCAGCAGTTATATCTCTGGGAGCACTGAAGCTTTCTTT
CASSYISGSTEAFF
>-|-|TRBJ2-4|TRBV28|12
TGTGCCACCAACGACCGCGGATCCCGGCCGTACTTC
CATNDRGSRPYF
>-|-|TRBJ2-1|TRBV29-1|15
TGCAGCGTTGACGGGTTACCGAACTCCTACAATGAGCAGTTCTTC
CSVDGLPNSYNEQFF
>once|TRBD2|TRBJ2-4|TRBV2|21
TGTGCCAGCAGTCCCAACAGCCGGACTAGCGGGGGGGCCGGATCCAAAAACATTCAGTACTTC
CASSPNSRTSGGAGSKNIQYF
>-|TRBD1|TRBJ2-2|TRBV9|16
TGTGCCAGCAGCGTAGAGGGACAGGATAGGACCGGGGAGCTGTTTTTT
CASSVEGQDRTGELFF
>-|TRBD2|TRBJ2-3|TRBV2|16
TGTGCCAGCAGCGCAACTAGCGGGGGGGCCTTCGATACGCAGTATTTT
CASSATSGGAFDTQYF
>-|-|TRBJ1-2|TRBV4-3|14
TGCGCCAGCAGCCAAGGCCCGGTTAACTATGGCTACACCTTC
CASSQGPVNYGYTF
>few|-|TRBJ1-5|TRBV5-5|14
TGTGCCAGCAGCTTAATGGGCGAAAGTCAGCCCCAGCATTTT
CASSLMGESQPQHF
>-|TRBD2|TRBJ2-1|TRBV7-6|17
TGTGCCAGCAGCCCCGGGCGGACTAGCCCAAAGTACAATGAGCAGTTCTTC
CASSPGRTSPKYNEQFF
>-|TRBD2|TRBJ2-1|TRBV7-9|16
TGTGCCAGCAGCACCCGGGGAGCGGGGGTCATAAATGAGCAGTTCTTC
CASSTRGAGVINEQFF
>once|-|TRBJ1-2|TRBV6-1|10
TGTGCCAGCGACTACGGTGGCTACACCTTC
CASDYGGYTF
>-|TRBD1|TRBJ2-5|TRBV5-1|15
TGCGCCAGCAGCCCGGGACAGGGCCGTGGAGAGACCCAGTACTTC
CASSPGQGRGETQYF
>-|-|TRBJ1-2|TRBV7-2|14
TGTGCCAGCACCTCCCCCTCTAACCCCGGTGGCTACACCTTC
CASTSPSNPGGYTF